One sample yielded the 25 T cell receptor beta chains listed below, sequenced in a study of neurological immune-mediated disorders. One entry per CDR3 protein results from TCRdb running MiXCR on the 5' RACE reads. The sample includes tens of thousands of distinct CDR3 sequences, around 3.4% of them seen just once. The sample taken for sequencing was PBMCs. The origin of the receptors is a man aged 40-50 years with multiple sclerosis.

This clonotype was detected many times. J is TRBJ2-2 and V is TRBV12-3 or TRBV12-4, with D perhaps TRBD1 (6 bases). The CDR3 loop spans 16 amino acids. The V and J ends lost 0 bases and 2 bases respectively, with 10 bases between them. DNA for the CDR3: TGTGCCAGCAGTTTAGCAGACAGGAGCAACACCGGGGAGCTGTTTTTT. Translating gives CASSLADRSNTGELFF.

This clonotype occurred many times. Written as DNA, the CDR3 is TGTGCCAGCAGCGTAATGAACACTGAAGCTTTCTTT. Its protein product is CASSVMNTEAFF. V is TRBV5-6 and J is TRBJ1-1, with D hard to call. Germline V lookup: CDR1 SGHDT, CDR2 YYEEEE. This CDR3 has 12 residues. V dropped 4 bases and J dropped 0 bases, with 4 bases sitting between them.

This clonotype appeared many times. The rearrangement uses TRBV12-3 or TRBV12-4 and TRBJ2-7; D is undetermined. V was pared by 6 bases and J by 3 bases, with 12 bases between. This CDR3 comprises 13 residues. CDR3 coding DNA: TGTGCCAGCAGCCAGACTGGCCTCTACGAGCAGTACTTC. Translation gives CASSQTGLYEQYF.

This clonotype has a handful of counts. The genes are TRBV5-5 and TRBJ1-5; D remains ambiguous. Germline V gene sequence: CDR1 SGHKS, CDR2 YYEKEE (reference sequence). The ends were cut back, 4 bases at V and 7 bases at J, with 21 bases in the middle. This CDR3 is built from 16 residues. The CDR3 loop is CASSPIVEGTRQPQHF. The CDR3 bases are TGTGCCAGCAGCCCAATCGTCGAGGGAACCAGGCAGCCCCAGCATTTT.

This clonotype was seen more than once but under ten times. Possible read error: a much larger clone is one base away. J is TRBJ1-4 and V is TRBV20-1; D not resolved. CDR3 length equals 11 residues. V lost 2 bases and J 13 bases, leaving 11 bases between the germline ends. In germline, CDR1 is DFQATT, CDR2 SNEGSKA (reference sequence). The CDR3 bases are TGCAGTGCTAGATTGAATATAGGACTGTTTTTT. Amino acid sequence: CSARLNIGLFF.

This clonotype occurred many times. This chain connects TRBV20-1 to TRBJ2-7; tentatively, D is TRBD1 (8 bases). The CDR3 is 14 residues long. Germline CDR1 DFQATT, CDR2 SNEGSKA (reference sequence). Between the trimmed V and J ends, which lost 0 bases and 6 bases, there was a span of 15 bases. CDR3: CSARDQQGGIEQYF. The CDR3 nucleotides are TGCAGTGCTAGAGATCAACAGGGGGGGATCGAGCAGTACTTC.

The sample holds many counts of this clonotype. DNA of the CDR3: TGTGCCAGCGGGCAGGGTGAGAACACTGAAGCTTTCTTT. This sequence encodes CASGQGENTEAFF. The chain joins TRBV2 to TRBJ1-1; D possibly corresponds to TRBD1 (5 bases). CDR3 size: 13 residues. Germline CDR1 and CDR2: SNHLY and FYNNEI. The V end was cut by 8 bases, the J end by 1 base, with 11 bases between.

This clonotype was recorded at least ten times. This rearrangement joins TRBV3-1 to TRBJ1-4; D possibly corresponds to TRBD1 (5 bases). Germline lookup yields CDR1 LGHDT and CDR2 YNNKEL (reference sequence). This CDR3 is 14 amino acids long. V shed 0 bases and J shed 10 bases, with 12 bases lying between them. The chain's CDR3 is CASSQEGGVGKLFF. The CDR3 bases are TGTGCCAGCAGCCAAGAGGGGGGGGTCGGAAAACTGTTTTTT.

This clonotype was detected many times. The V and J genes are TRBV7-2 and TRBJ1-4; 7 positions agree with TRBD1. V lost 3 bases to trimming and J lost 4 bases; unmatched junction nucleotides: 5. The V gene's germline CDR1 is SGHTA and CDR2 FQGNSA. The CDR3 extends over 15 amino acids. The CDR3, as DNA: TGTGCCAGCAGCTTGGGGGGACAGCATAATGAAAAACTGTTTTTT. This gives the protein CASSLGGQHNEKLFF.

This clonotype was recorded at least ten times. V gene TRBV28 combines with J gene TRBJ1-5; D is undetermined. The CDR3 length is 15 residues. Germline CDR1 MDHEN, CDR2 SYDVKM. Trimming removed 1 base from V and 3 bases from J, with 10 bases in between. The CDR3 nucleotides are TGTGCCAGCAGTTTATTACTCACCCCCAATCAGCCCCAGCATTTT. As protein: CASSLLLTPNQPQHF.

At least ten counts were recorded for this clonotype. CDR3 sequence: CSATPPTGGYGYTF. Written as DNA, the CDR3 is TGCAGTGCTACCCCACCGACAGGGGGCTATGGCTACACCTTC. V usage is TRBV20-1 and J usage is TRBJ1-2, with 9 bases fitting TRBD1. Losses at the gene ends were 4 bases for V and 4 bases for J; bases not matched to a gene: 7. Germline V gene sequence: CDR1 DFQATT, CDR2 SNEGSKA (reference sequence). The length of the CDR3 is 14 residues.

This clonotype showed up many times. J is TRBJ2-7 and V is TRBV12-3 or TRBV12-4, with 8 bases aligning to TRBD1. The J segment lost 2 bases and the V segment lost 4 bases, leaving 4 bases of the junction unmatched. The CDR3 runs to 14 residues. CDR3 sequence: CASSSGQATYEQYF. DNA for the CDR3: TGTGCCAGCAGTTCGGGACAGGCTACCTACGAGCAGTACTTC.

This clonotype was counted at least ten times. The chain is built from TRBV7-3 and TRBJ2-2, with D possibly being TRBD1 or TRBD2 (5 bases each). The CDR3 contains 16 residues. Deletions cut 2 bases from V and 0 bases from J, with 10 bases between. The germline V gene encodes CDR1 SGHTA and CDR2 FQGTGA. CDR3 region: CASSLLGEPNTGELFF. The CDR3 DNA reads as TGTGCCAGCAGCTTATTGGGGGAGCCGAACACCGGGGAGCTGTTTTTT.

This clonotype was observed at least ten times. The gene calls are TRBV12-3 or TRBV12-4 and TRBJ2-7; 12 bases are shared with TRBD2. The CDR3 consists of 15 residues. V trimming: 5 bases; J trimming: 6 bases; junction bases outside the gene matches: 8. The CDR3 DNA sequence: TGTGCCAGCAGTGAATCGACTAGCGGGGGAGGCGAGCAGTACTTC. This gives the protein CASSESTSGGGEQYF.

In its sample, this clonotype was seen many times. This chain uses TRBV3-1 with TRBJ2-1, with a tentative D call TRBD2 (6 bases). The germline V gene has CDR1 LGHDT and CDR2 YNNKEL (reference sequence). The CDR3 length is 16 residues. Trimming removed 4 bases from V and 3 bases from J, with 16 bases in between. The CDR3 region is CASSPTSGDFYNEQFF. CDR3 nucleotides: TGTGCCAGCAGCCCTACAAGTGGGGACTTCTACAATGAGCAGTTCTTC.

On this clonotype itself: A much larger clone lies a single base off, so this may be a read error. The chain links TRBV11-2 to TRBJ2-3; D unclear. Germline CDR1 reads SGHAT; CDR2 reads FQNNGV. CDR3 length: 15 amino acids. Trimming removed 1 base at V and 3 bases at J, with 11 bases between. CDR3 residues: CASSLGVGLTDTQYF. In DNA form, the CDR3 reads TGTGCCAGCAGCTTAGGGGTAGGCCTTACAGATACGCAGTATTTT.

This clonotype has at least ten counts. J is TRBJ2-7 and V is TRBV10-3, with D tentatively TRBD2 (5 bases). V was cut by 2 bases and J by 6 bases, with 14 bases left in between. This CDR3 comprises 14 residues. CDR1 and CDR2 (germline): ENHRY, SYGVKD. The DNA of the CDR3 is TGTGCCATCAGTGAGGTCGAAAGGGCGGGCGAGCAGTACTTC. Translation gives CAISEVERAGEQYF.

This clonotype was picked up many times. One end of the junction varies from germline; a read error may be responsible. The V and J genes are TRBV5-6 and TRBJ2-7; D is possibly TRBD1 (6 bases). This CDR3 is 12 amino acids long. Germline assignment: CDR1 SGHDT and CDR2 YYEEEE. As DNA, the CDR3 is TGTGCCAGCAGCTTGTTCCAGGGGAAAAGAAACTTC. Its protein is CASSLFQGKRNF.

This clonotype was seen only a few times. V usage is TRBV20-1 and J usage is TRBJ1-5, with 7 bases identical to TRBD1. Germline CDR1 and CDR2: DFQATT and SNEGSKA (reference sequence). The CDR3 contains 14 residues. J lost 1 base, V lost 5 bases, and 5 bases had no gene match. DNA of the CDR3: TGCAGTGCTCGGGGGACAGCCAGCAATCAGCCCCAGCATTTT. This encodes CSARGTASNQPQHF.

The rearrangement uses TRBV3-1 and TRBJ2-1; no reliable D call. In germline, CDR1 is LGHDT, CDR2 YNNKEL (reference sequence). V lost 5 bases and J lost 3, with 5 bases in between. This CDR3 has 12 amino acids. The DNA for the CDR3 is TGTGCCAGCAGCAAAAGCTACAATGAGCAGTTCTTC. This codes for CASSKSYNEQFF.

There are many counts of this clonotype. The gene calls are TRBV4-2 and TRBJ2-7, with 16 bases lining up with TRBD2. Germline V gene lookup returns CDR1 LGHNA and CDR2 YNFKEQ. Losses at the gene ends were 1 base for V and 0 bases for J; bases not matched to a gene: 6. This CDR3 contains 19 residues. The CDR3 DNA follows: TGTGCCAGCAGCCAAGTGCCGGGACTAGCGGGGGGGAGCTCCTACGAGCAGTACTTC. This gives the protein CASSQVPGLAGGSSYEQYF.

Ten or more counts support this clonotype. V is TRBV28 and J is TRBJ2-7; 9 nucleotides agree with TRBD1. CDR1 is MDHEN and CDR2 is SYDVKM in the germline V gene. The CDR3 has 13 amino acids. Trimming cost V 5 bases and J 6 bases; bases outside gene matches: 5. The CDR3 here is CASSRQGVGEQYF. CDR3 nucleotide sequence: TGTGCCAGCAGTCGACAGGGGGTAGGCGAGCAGTACTTC.

This clonotype was seen a handful of times. This sequence may be a read error, since a much larger clone differs from it by one base. The chain links TRBV4-1 to TRBJ2-7; tentatively, D is TRBD1 or TRBD2 (5 bases each). The germline V gene encodes CDR1 MGHRA and CDR2 YSYEKL. CDR3 size: 15 residues. V shed 3 bases and J shed 2 bases, with 14 bases lying between them. In DNA, the CDR3 is TGCGCCAGCAGCCAGGGGACGGGAACGGCCTACGAGCAGTACTTC. Translation gives CASSQGTGTAYEQYF.

Note on this clonotype: A much larger clone lies a single base off, so this may be a read error. The chain couples TRBV20-1 to TRBJ1-6; D is possibly TRBD1 (6 bases). The germline V gene has CDR1 DFQATT and CDR2 SNEGSKA (reference sequence). The CDR3 is 15 amino acids. CDR3 in amino acids: CSARVTGPGAEPLNF. In DNA form, the CDR3 reads TGCAGTGCTAGAGTGACAGGACCCGGCGCTGAGCCCCTCAACTTT.

This clonotype was counted at least ten times. The gene calls are TRBV6-1 and TRBJ2-7; TRBD1 might be the D (5 bases). Germline V gene sequence: CDR1 MNHNS, CDR2 SASEGT. This CDR3 has 14 residues. Trimming shortened V by 1 base and J by 3 bases, and 10 bases separated the two germline ends. The CDR3 here is CASSEVDSSYEQYF. The CDR3 nucleotides read TGTGCCAGCAGTGAAGTAGACAGCAGCTACGAGCAGTACTTC.